One sample yielded the 17 T cell receptor beta chains listed below, sequenced in a study of blood T cells in healthy people across ages. A second roughly 6 to 12 cycle PCR used barcoded and J-beta primers. TCRdb called the 5' RACE reads again in MiXCR, with one record for every CDR3 protein. The sample gives approximately 960,000 distinct CDR3 sequences, almost 30% of which show up once; roughly 10% is in the top ten. These data were also reused for a study on T cells of mothers and their children.

The sequencing input was blood. Receptors originate from a woman between 35 and 50 years old in good health.

This chain uses TRBV15 with TRBJ1-5, with 9 positions matching TRBD1. V was clipped by 6 bases and J by 4 bases; unmatched bases: 4. Germline V gives CDR1 LNHNV, CDR2 YYDKDF (reference sequence). This CDR3 has 14 amino acids. The chain's CDR3 is CATSRGQGNQPQHF. The CDR3 DNA reads as TGTGCCACCAGTAGGGGACAGGGAAATCAGCCCCAGCATTTT.

The chain is built from TRBV5-4 and TRBJ1-4; a possible D gene is TRBD1 (5 bases). The germline V and J ends were trimmed by 5 bases and 0 bases, with 11 bases remaining between them. Germline V gene lookup returns CDR1 SGHNT and CDR2 YYREEE (reference sequence). The CDR3 extends over 15 amino acids. The CDR3: CASSPGGSTNEKLFF. The CDR3 DNA reads TGTGCCAGCAGTCCCGGGGGATCAACTAATGAAAAACTGTTTTTT.

The chain combines TRBV28 with TRBJ1-1; possibly TRBD1 for D (5 bases). The CDR3 is made up of 15 amino acids. Germline assignment: CDR1 MDHEN and CDR2 SYDVKM. V lost 2 bases, J lost 5 bases, and 15 bases lay in between. In nucleotides, the CDR3 is TGTGCCAGCAGTTTAATGGGTCCCGGGGCTACTGAAGCTTTCTTT. This gives the protein CASSLMGPGATEAFF.

CDR3 amino acids: CASSYSEPGYWYF. DNA of the CDR3: TGTGCCAGCAGTTACTCGGAACCAGGGTACTGGTACTTC. This rearrangement joins TRBV6-2 or TRBV6-3 to TRBJ2-7; D is perhaps TRBD1 (5 bases). This CDR3 comprises 13 residues. With 0 bases removed from V and 12 bases from J, the gap between germline ends came to 15 bases. Germline lookup yields CDR1 MNHEY and CDR2 SVGEGT.

A note on this clonotype: This sequence may be a read error, since a much larger clone differs from it by one base. CDR3 sequence: CSASSSGTLNTQYF. The CDR3 DNA sequence: TGCAGTGCTAGTTCATCGGGGACTTTAAACACTCAGTACTTC. This chain uses TRBV20-1 with TRBJ2-4, with D possibly matching TRBD2 (6 bases). CDR3 length: 14 amino acids. Germline V gene sequence: CDR1 DFQATT, CDR2 SNEGSKA (reference sequence).

Only one count was recorded for this clonotype. A read error may explain this, as a much larger clone is one base away. The rearrangement links TRBV20-1 to TRBJ2-7, with 8 bases lining up with TRBD1. CDR3 length: 14 amino acids. The germline CDR1 and CDR2 sequences are DFQATT and SNEGSKA (reference sequence). The CDR3 sequence: CGATGTGSSYEQYF. CDR3 sequence (DNA): TGCGGTGCTACCGGGACAGGCAGCTCCTACGAGCAGTACTTC.

At least ten counts were recorded for this clonotype. V gene TRBV28 combines with J gene TRBJ2-5; 10 bases align to TRBD2. V trimming: 6 bases; J trimming: 4 bases; junction bases outside the gene matches: 8. This CDR3 comprises 15 residues. Looked up from germline, CDR1 is MDHEN and CDR2 is SYDVKM. The CDR3 loop is CASSLSGGPGETQYF. The CDR3 bases are TGTGCCAGCAGCCTTAGCGGGGGGCCGGGAGAGACCCAGTACTTC.

This chain uses TRBV10-3 with TRBJ1-3, with D unclear. V was cut by 3 bases and J by 0 bases, with 15 bases left in between. Germline CDR1 and CDR2: ENHRY and SYGVKD. This CDR3 spans 17 amino acids. The CDR3 DNA reads as TGTGCCATCAGTGATTGCCGCGGAACAGTCTCTGGAAACACCATATATTTT. Translation gives CAISDCRGTVSGNTIYF.

The chain has TRBV28 and TRBJ1-1, with TRBD1 matching over 9 bases. This CDR3 region has 16 residues. Germline V gene data show CDR1 as MDHEN and CDR2 as SYDVKM. V gave up 5 bases and J gave up 5 bases; unmatched junction bases: 12. The CDR3 sequence is CASSPPFTGGRTEAFF. The DNA of the CDR3 is TGTGCCAGCAGTCCACCGTTCACAGGGGGCAGGACTGAAGCTTTCTTT.

There are many counts of this clonotype. This sequence may be a read error, since a much larger clone differs from it by one base. The chain uses TRBV7-2 and TRBJ2-7; D might be TRBD2 (6 bases). CDR1 is SGHTA and CDR2 is FQGNSA in the germline V gene. The CDR3 totals 14 residues. Trimming stripped 5 bases from V and 2 bases from J, with 13 bases between. The CDR3 DNA reads TGTGCCAGCAGCCCCCGGGGGACGACCTACGAGCAGTACTTC. It specifies CASSPRGTTYEQYF.

V usage is TRBV7-9 and J usage is TRBJ2-1, with a possible D match to TRBD2 (7 bases). In germline, CDR1 is SEHNR, CDR2 FQNEAQ (reference sequence). The CDR3 has 16 residues. V lost 1 base to trimming and J lost 2 bases, with 12 bases between them. CDR3 sequence (DNA): TGTGCCAGCAGCTTAGTGAGGGGGGGCCCCTACAATGAGCAGTTCTTC. As protein: CASSLVRGGPYNEQFF. The full variable domain, in which reference TRBV7-9 and TRBJ2-1 provide the parts outside the CDR3, is DTGVSQNPRHKITKRGQNVTFRCDPISEHNRLYWYRQTLGQGPEFLTYFQNEAQLEKSRLLSDRFSAERPKGSFSTLEIQRTEQGDSAMYLCASSLVRGGPYNEQFFGPGTRLTVL.

The rearrangement joins TRBV12-3 or TRBV12-4 to TRBJ1-2, with unresolved D. The CDR3 is made up of 13 amino acids. Trimming left V 7 bases short and J 6 bases short, with 15 bases between. In DNA, the CDR3 is TGTGCCAGCACCGAAGCGTATCGTAATGGCTACACCTTC. Translated, it gives CASTEAYRNGYTF.

CDR3 protein: CASSRDTGSGKAFF. CDR3 bases: TGCGCCAGCAGCCGAGACACTGGGTCAGGGAAAGCTTTCTTT. This rearrangement joins TRBV5-1 to TRBJ1-1; possibly TRBD1 for D (5 bases). The CDR3 has 14 amino acids. The germline V and J ends were trimmed by 4 bases and 9 bases, with 19 bases remaining between them. Germline CDR1 is SGHRS and CDR2 is YFSETQ.

This clonotype was observed a few times. The CDR3 region has the DNA TGTGCCAGCAGATTCGGGAGAATTAGCTCCTACAATGAGCAGTTCTTC. It codes for CASRFGRISSYNEQFF. V gene TRBV12-3 or TRBV12-4 combines with J gene TRBJ2-1; D possibly corresponds to TRBD2 (6 bases). The length of the CDR3 is 16 residues. V dropped 6 bases and J dropped 0 bases, with 15 bases sitting between them.

This clonotype was counted many times. The chain couples TRBV7-8 to TRBJ2-7; weak D call: TRBD2 (5 bases). Germline loops: CDR1 SGHVS, CDR2 FQNEAQ. The CDR3 is made up of 16 amino acids. Trimming cost V 1 base and J 3 bases, with 16 bases left between them. CDR3 sequence reads: CASSLGAWTAIYEQYF. The CDR3 DNA sequence: TGTGCCAGCAGCTTAGGGGCCTGGACTGCCATCTACGAGCAGTACTTC.

A note on this clonotype: The junction departs from germline at one end; a sequencing error may be responsible. The chain joins TRBV12-3 or TRBV12-4 to TRBJ1-2, with 9 nucleotides matching TRBD1. The CDR3 has 14 residues. CDR3 sequence (DNA): TGTGCCAGCAGTTTGGGACAGGGAAGTCGTGGCCACACCTTC. Its translation is CASSLGQGSRGHTF.

The table lists this clonotype with many counts. Here the CDR3 DNA reads TGCGCCAGCAGTCCCGGGACAGGGTCCGTCTACGAGCAGTACTTC. Its translation: CASSPGTGSVYEQYF. This rearrangement joins TRBV4-3 to TRBJ2-7; 9 bases align to TRBD1. Unmatched junction bases numbered 9, after V lost 6 bases and J lost 3 bases. The CDR3 has 15 amino acids. Germline V gene lookup returns CDR1 LGHNA and CDR2 YSLEER.